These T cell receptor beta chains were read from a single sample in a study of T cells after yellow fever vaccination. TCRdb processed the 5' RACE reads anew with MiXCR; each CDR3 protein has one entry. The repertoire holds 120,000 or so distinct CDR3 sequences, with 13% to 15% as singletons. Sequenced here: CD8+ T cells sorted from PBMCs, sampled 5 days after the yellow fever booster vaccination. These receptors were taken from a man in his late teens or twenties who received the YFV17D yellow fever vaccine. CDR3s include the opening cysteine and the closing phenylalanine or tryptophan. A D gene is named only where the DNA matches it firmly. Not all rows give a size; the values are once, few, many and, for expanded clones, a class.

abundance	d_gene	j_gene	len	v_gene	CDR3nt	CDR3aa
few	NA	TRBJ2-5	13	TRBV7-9	TGTGCCAGCAGCTTACCACTCACTCGGACCCAGTACTTC	CASSLPLTRTQYF
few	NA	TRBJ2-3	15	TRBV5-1	TGCGCCAGCAGCTTGGGCGGGGTGACCACAGATACGCAGTATTTT	CASSLGGVTTDTQYF
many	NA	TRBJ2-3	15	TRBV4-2	TGTGCCAGCAGCCAAGAGGGATGGGTTGGAGATACGCAGTATTTT	CASSQEGWVGDTQYF
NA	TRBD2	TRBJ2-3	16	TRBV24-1	TGTGCCACCAGTGATTTAGCGGGGAGTAGAACAGATACGCAGTATTTT	CATSDLAGSRTDTQYF
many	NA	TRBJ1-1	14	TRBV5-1	TGTGCCAGCAGCCTGGGGGGGAGGAACACTGAAGCTTTCTTT	CASSLGGRNTEAFF
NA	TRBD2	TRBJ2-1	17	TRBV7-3	TGTGCCAGCAGCTTCCTAGCGGGGCGCTCCTCCTACAATGAGCAGTTCTTC	CASSFLAGRSSYNEQFF
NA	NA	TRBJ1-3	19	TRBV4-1	TGCGCCAGCAGCCAAGATCCGTCCCCCGACCGATACTCTGGAAACACCATATATTTT	CASSQDPSPDRYSGNTIYF
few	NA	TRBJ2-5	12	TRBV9	TGTGCCAGCAGCGTATCCAGCGGGACCCAGTACTTC	CASSVSSGTQYF
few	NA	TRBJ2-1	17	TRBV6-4	TGTGCCAGCAGTGACGGGTCCGGTCGTTGGTCCTACAATGAGCAGTTCTTC	CASSDGSGRWSYNEQFF
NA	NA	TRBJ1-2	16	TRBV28	TGTGCCAGCAGTTCGGTACTCCGGTCAGCCAACTATGGCTACACCTTC	CASSSVLRSANYGYTF
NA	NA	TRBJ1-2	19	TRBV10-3	TGTGCCATCAGTGACCCCCCGGCCGGGGGCGACGCGGCTAACTATGGCTACACCTTC	CAISDPPAGGDAANYGYTF
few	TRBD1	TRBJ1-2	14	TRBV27	TGTGCCAGTACAACATTACAGGGGGCCAGAGGCTACACCTTC	CASTTLQGARGYTF
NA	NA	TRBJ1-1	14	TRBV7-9	TGTGCCAGCAGGGAGGTAGGGGGGAATTCTGAAGCTTTCTTT	CASREVGGNSEAFF
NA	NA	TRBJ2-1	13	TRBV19	TGTGCCAGTAGTATAGACAAGGGGGATGAGCAGTTCTTC	CASSIDKGDEQFF
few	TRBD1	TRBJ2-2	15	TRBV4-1	TGCGCCAGCAGCCCCACAGGGGGCCGCACCGGGGAGCTGTTTTTT	CASSPTGGRTGELFF
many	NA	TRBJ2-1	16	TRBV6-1	TGTGCCAGCAGTGAGGGCCAAGGGCCTACCTACAATGAGCAGTTCTTC	CASSEGQGPTYNEQFF
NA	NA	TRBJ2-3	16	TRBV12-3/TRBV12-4	TGTGCCAGCAGTTCTCTGGGAGCGTTCGTCCCAGATACGCAGTATTTT	CASSSLGAFVPDTQYF
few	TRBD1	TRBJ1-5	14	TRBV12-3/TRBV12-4	TGTGCCAGCAGTTCGACAGGGACCAATCAGCCCCAGCATTTT	CASSSTGTNQPQHF
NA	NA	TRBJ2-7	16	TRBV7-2	TGTGCCAGCAGCTTAGAGGGCAAGTCGGGATTTTACGAGCAGTACTTC	CASSLEGKSGFYEQYF
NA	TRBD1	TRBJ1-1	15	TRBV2	TGTGCCAGCAGTGATGGGGGACAGGGCGCATCTGAAGCTTTCTTT	CASSDGGQGASEAFF
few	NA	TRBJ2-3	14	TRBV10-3	TGTGCCATCAGTGACCCCCAGCCAGAAAATACGCAGTATTTT	CAISDPQPENTQYF
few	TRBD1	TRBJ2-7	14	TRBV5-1	TGCGCCAGCAGCTCCCGGACAGGTTCCTACGAGCAGTACTTC	CASSSRTGSYEQYF
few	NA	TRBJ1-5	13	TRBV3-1	TGTGCCAGCAGCCAATATCGGGGGGAGCCCCAGCATTTT	CASSQYRGEPQHF
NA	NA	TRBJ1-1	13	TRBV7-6	TGTGCCAGCAGCTTTTCCCCAGGGAATCAAGCTTTCTTT	CASSFSPGNQAFF
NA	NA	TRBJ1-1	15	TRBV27	TGTGCCAGCAGTTTAGGTGGCACCATGAACACTGAAGCTTTCTTT	CASSLGGTMNTEAFF
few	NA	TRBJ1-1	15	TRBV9	TGTGCCAGCAGCGTAGCTGGGGGAAGGGACACTGAAGCTTTCTTT	CASSVAGGRDTEAFF
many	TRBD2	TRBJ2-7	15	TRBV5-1	TGCGCCAGCAGCTCTAGCGGGGGGATCCCCTACGAGCAGTACTTC	CASSSSGGIPYEQYF
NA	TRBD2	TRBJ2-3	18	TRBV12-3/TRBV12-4	TGTGCCAGCAGTACGCTTAGCCGGACTAGCGGAGACACAGATACGCAGTATTTT	CASSTLSRTSGDTDTQYF
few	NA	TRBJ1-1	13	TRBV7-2	TGTGCCAGCAGCCCGGAGGCCGGGGCTGAAGCTTTCTTT	CASSPEAGAEAFF